The 30 T cell receptor beta chains below come from one sample, sequenced in a study of glioma-infiltrating T cells after dendritic cell vaccination. Profiled with immunoSEQ multiplex PCR; TCRdb holds only in-frame clones, not every one. The top ten clones hold about 5% of a sample with some 99,000 clones, approximately 80% of them seen once. Time point indicated: after dendritic cell vaccination, including at tumor progression/relapse. The specimen was blood, collected after dendritic cell vaccination. These receptors originate from a human donor with glioblastoma.

This chain joins TRBV28 and TRBJ2-3, with TRBD1 identical over 8 bases. CDR1 and CDR2 (germline): MDHEN, SYDVKM. V lost 7 bases and J lost 3; bases outside the gene matches: 9. The CDR3 runs 15 residues. DNA of the CDR3: TGTGCCAGCATGGGTCGGCAGGGGGCGACAGATACGCAGTATTTT. It translates to CASMGRQGATDTQYF.

The chain employs TRBV7-9 and TRBJ1-1; weak D call: TRBD1 (6 bases). This CDR3 region has 15 residues. V lost 2 bases and J 2 bases, leaving 12 bases between the germline ends. CDR1 and CDR2 from the germline V gene are SEHNR and FQNEAQ (reference sequence). Here the CDR3 reads CASSLPRQVNTEAFF. The CDR3 DNA follows: TGTGCCAGCAGCTTACCCCGACAGGTTAACACTGAAGCTTTCTTT.

The chain is built from TRBV4-2 and TRBJ1-1, with 7 bases aligning to TRBD1. V shed 2 bases, J shed 2 bases, and the junction held 11 bases outside the gene matches. This CDR3 comprises 17 residues. In germline, CDR1 is LGHNA, CDR2 YNFKEQ. CDR3 sequence (DNA): TGTGCCAGCAGCCAACCCGCGGGACAGACTATTAACACTGAAGCTTTCTTT. Its translation: CASSQPAGQTINTEAFF.

This clone has a single count. The J gene is TRBJ2-7, the V gene TRBV18; D is unclear. CDR3 length: 13 amino acids. Germline V lookup: CDR1 KGHSH, CDR2 LQKENI. V was pared by 3 bases and J by 5 bases, with 11 bases between. DNA of the CDR3: TGTGCCAGCTCACCTATAGCCCAGAACGAGCAGTACTTC. Its protein is CASSPIAQNEQYF.

This chain connects TRBV11-2 to TRBJ2-7; 10 nucleotides line up with TRBD2. This CDR3 region has 15 residues. The germline V gene has CDR1 SGHAT and CDR2 FQNNGV. V gave up 1 base and J gave up 3 bases; unmatched junction bases: 3. The CDR3: CASSLGASGSYEQYF. CDR3 nucleotide sequence: TGTGCCAGCAGCTTAGGGGCTAGCGGGAGCTACGAGCAGTACTTC.

In the case of this clone: The identical CDR3 is also encoded by other nucleotide sequences in the sample. The chain recombines TRBV5-1 with TRBJ1-5, with D uncertain. Germline CDR1 and CDR2: SGHRS and YFSETQ. V lost 0 bases and J 0 bases, leaving 7 bases between the germline ends. The CDR3 has 15 residues. The CDR3: CASSLGGNSNQPQHF. DNA of the CDR3: TGCGCCAGCAGCTTGGGCGGGAATAGCAATCAGCCCCAGCATTTT.

With regard to this clone: Other DNA sequences in the sample encode the same CDR3. This chain joins TRBV27 and TRBJ2-3; 8 bases line up with TRBD2. Unmatched junction bases numbered 6, after V lost 8 bases and J lost 2 bases. The length of the CDR3 is 14 residues. Germline V gives CDR1 MNHEY, CDR2 SMNVEV (reference sequence). The CDR3 DNA reads TGTGCCAGCGTGGATAGCGGGATCACAGATACGCAGTATTTT. This sequence encodes CASVDSGITDTQYF.

This sequence joins TRBV4-1 and TRBJ2-3, with D perhaps TRBD1 (6 bases). CDR1 and CDR2 from the germline V gene are MGHRA and YSYEKL. Trimming cost V 2 bases and J 1 base, with 13 bases left between them. The CDR3 length is 16 residues. The CDR3 loop reads CASSQIGGVGTDTQYF. CDR3 coding DNA: TGCGCCAGCAGCCAAATAGGGGGAGTTGGCACAGATACGCAGTATTTT.

This clone came up a few times. The chain joins TRBV4-1 to TRBJ1-2, with D possibly being TRBD1 (5 bases). Per germline, CDR1 MGHRA and CDR2 YSYEKL. The CDR3 runs 12 residues. Deletions cut 2 bases from V and 8 bases from J, with 9 bases between. CDR3 DNA: TGCGCCAGCAGCCAAATGGGGCGCGGCTACACCTTC. Its protein product is CASSQMGRGYTF.

The V gene is TRBV6-1, the J gene TRBJ2-1; no clear D gene. The CDR3 has 14 residues. The V end lost 3 bases, the J end lost 3 bases, and 9 bases lay between the germline ends. Germline lookup yields CDR1 MNHNS and CDR2 SASEGT. Here the CDR3 reads CASSDRHFYNEQFF. The CDR3 bases are TGTGCCAGCAGTGATCGACACTTCTACAATGAGCAGTTCTTC.

The chain joins TRBV5-1 to TRBJ2-1; D gene ambiguous. CDR3 length: 11 residues. Germline CDR1 is SGHRS and CDR2 is YFSETQ. Between the trimmed V and J ends, which lost 6 bases and 7 bases, there was a span of 8 bases. Here the CDR3 reads CASNQKNEQFF. CDR3 DNA sequence: TGCGCCAGCAACCAGAAGAATGAGCAGTTCTTC.

The chain links TRBV27 to TRBJ1-2; 12 bases line up with TRBD1. The V and J ends lost 6 bases and 8 bases, in that order; junction bases with no gene match: 7. The CDR3 contains 14 residues. The germline gives CDR1 MNHEY, CDR2 SMNVEV (reference sequence). The DNA of the CDR3 is TGTGCCAGCAGCCGGGACAGGGGGCGTCGGGGCTACACCTTC. This sequence encodes CASSRDRGRRGYTF.

The chain employs TRBV5-6 and TRBJ2-7; 7 bases align to TRBD1. The CDR3 runs to 14 residues. In germline, CDR1 is SGHDT, CDR2 YYEEEE. V lost 4 bases and J lost 2; bases outside the gene matches: 6. This CDR3 is CASSPTGQTYEQYF. The CDR3 DNA sequence: TGTGCCAGCAGCCCGACAGGGCAAACCTACGAGCAGTACTTC.

The rearrangement uses TRBV6-1 and TRBJ1-2, with D tentatively TRBD1 (5 bases). This CDR3 contains 14 residues. V lost 8 bases and J 7 bases, leaving 20 bases between the germline ends. Germline V gene data show CDR1 as MNHNS and CDR2 as SASEGT. The CDR3 loop is CASHPAQGKSGYTF. The DNA for the CDR3 is TGTGCCAGCCATCCCGCCCAGGGAAAGTCTGGCTACACCTTC.

This chain links TRBV5-1 with TRBJ2-4, with D possibly matching TRBD1 (6 bases). The CDR3 totals 15 residues. Looked up from germline, CDR1 is SGHRS and CDR2 is YFSETQ. The V end lost 2 bases, the J end lost 1 base, and 10 bases lay between the germline ends. CDR3 sequence reads: CASSLSGAAKNIQYF. The CDR3 coding sequence is TGCGCCAGCAGCTTATCAGGGGCGGCCAAAAACATTCAGTACTTC. Full variable domain (rest looked up from reference TRBV5-1 and TRBJ2-4): KAGVTQTPRYLIKTRGQQVTLSCSPISGHRSVSWYQQTPGQGLQFLFEYFSETQRNKGNFPGRFSGRQFSNSRSEMNVSTLELGDSALYLCASSLSGAAKNIQYFGAGTRLSVL.

This clone has only one observation. The chain combines TRBV19 with TRBJ2-2; D uncertain. The CDR3 spans 15 residues. Trimming removed 0 bases at V and 5 bases at J, with 10 bases between. Germline lookup yields CDR1 LNHDA and CDR2 SQIVND (reference sequence). The CDR3 DNA follows: TGTGCCAGTAGTATAGATATTATGAGAACCGGGGAGCTGTTTTTT. Its protein is CASSIDIMRTGELFF.

Only a few counts were recorded for this clone. The V call is TRBV5-4, the J call TRBJ1-4; 7 positions agree with TRBD1. The CDR3 sequence is 14 residues long. V gave up 4 bases and J gave up 4 bases; unmatched junction bases: 4. The germline V gene has CDR1 SGHNT and CDR2 YYREEE (reference sequence). The CDR3 is CASSPGTDNEKLFF. The CDR3 DNA reads as TGTGCCAGCAGCCCCGGGACAGATAATGAAAAACTGTTTTTT.

This chain uses TRBV25-1 with TRBJ2-3; TRBD1 might be the D (5 bases). Trimming stripped 7 bases from V and 3 bases from J, with 8 bases between. From germline, CDR1 is MGHDK and CDR2 SYGVNS. The CDR3 is made up of 12 amino acids. This chain's CDR3 is CASTPGTDTQYF. DNA for the CDR3: TGTGCCAGCACCCCAGGGACAGATACGCAGTATTTT.

V is TRBV2 and J is TRBJ1-5; 9 bases align to TRBD1. J gave up 2 bases and V 4 bases, and 3 bases lay outside the gene matches. Germline-derived CDR1 and CDR2 are SNHLY and FYNNEI. CDR3 length: 15 residues. The CDR3 DNA follows: TGTGCCAGCAGTGTGGGACAGGGAGGCAATCAGCCCCAGCATTTT. This codes for CASSVGQGGNQPQHF.

Only a few counts were recorded for this clone. The J gene is TRBJ2-3, the V gene TRBV5-8; 9 nucleotides align to TRBD2. Germline lookup yields CDR1 SGHTS and CDR2 YDEGEE. Losses at the gene ends were 6 bases for V and 1 base for J; bases not matched to a gene: 9. The CDR3 loop spans 16 amino acids. CDR3 in amino acids: CASINWGLAGTDTQYF. The CDR3 DNA is TGTGCCAGCATTAACTGGGGACTAGCCGGCACAGATACGCAGTATTTT.

V is TRBV27 and J is TRBJ2-3; the D is unclear. The germline CDR1 and CDR2 sequences are MNHEY and SMNVEV (reference sequence). The V gene lost 2 bases and the J gene lost 2 bases, with 8 bases spanning the gap. CDR3 size: 14 residues. CDR3 amino acids: CASSLGLPTDTQYF. CDR3 sequence (DNA): TGTGCCAGCAGTTTAGGCCTGCCCACAGATACGCAGTATTTT.

The V call is TRBV18, the J call TRBJ2-3, with unresolved D. Germline V lookup: CDR1 KGHSH, CDR2 LQKENI. CDR3 length: 15 amino acids. V lost 2 bases, J lost 2 bases, and 11 bases lay in between. The CDR3 reads CASSPWSKNTDTQYF. DNA for the CDR3: TGTGCCAGCTCACCATGGAGCAAGAACACAGATACGCAGTATTTT.

The chain is built from TRBV7-9 and TRBJ2-7; D is ambiguous. Deletions cut 4 bases from V and 5 bases from J, with 12 bases between. The CDR3 sequence is 13 residues long. From germline, CDR1 is SEHNR and CDR2 FQNEAQ (reference sequence). Here the CDR3 reads CASSSPLVDEQYF. The CDR3 DNA follows: TGTGCCAGCAGCTCACCCCTAGTCGACGAGCAGTACTTC. Looking up the rest from reference TRBV7-9 and TRBJ2-7 gives the full variable domain: DTGVSQNPRHKITKRGQNVTFRCDPISEHNRLYWYRQTLGQGPEFLTYFQNEAQLEKSRLLSDRFSAERPKGSFSTLEIQRTEQGDSAMYLCASSSPLVDEQYFGPGTRLTVT.

For the CDR3, the DNA is TGTGCCAGCAGCAGGAAAGGACAGTCCCGTATAGGCTACACCTTC. Protein: CASSRKGQSRIGYTF. The V gene is TRBV6-5, the J gene TRBJ1-2, with D possibly matching TRBD1 (6 bases). CDR1 is MNHEY and CDR2 is SVGAGI in the germline V gene. With 6 bases removed from V and 8 bases from J, the gap between germline ends came to 22 bases. This CDR3 region has 15 residues.

The chain is built from TRBV19 and TRBJ2-2; the D is unclear. Per germline, CDR1 LNHDA and CDR2 SQIVND (reference sequence). The V end was cut by 1 base, the J end by 0 bases, with 15 bases between. CDR3 size: 18 residues. CDR3 sequence reads: CASSIGQVYNANTGELFF. As DNA, the CDR3 is TGTGCCAGTAGTATAGGTCAGGTTTACAACGCGAACACCGGGGAGCTGTTTTTT.

The CDR3 coding sequence is TGCGCCAGCAGGAACCTCAAGGGGTTTGAGAATTCACCCCTCCACTTT. It specifies CASRNLKGFENSPLHF. This rearrangement joins TRBV10-2 to TRBJ1-6; D might be TRBD1 (5 bases). V was shortened by 6 bases and J by 7 bases, with 19 bases between the two germline ends. CDR1 WSHSY and CDR2 SAAADI come from the germline V gene. The CDR3 spans 16 residues.

V usage is TRBV7-8 and J usage is TRBJ2-5; perhaps TRBD2 as D (6 bases). The germline gives CDR1 SGHVS, CDR2 FQNEAQ. This CDR3 has 13 amino acids. V was shortened by 7 bases and J by 3 bases, with 12 bases between the two germline ends. The CDR3 sequence: CASIPREKETQYF. In nucleotides, the CDR3 is TGTGCCAGCATCCCACGGGAGAAAGAGACCCAGTACTTC.

The V and J genes are TRBV5-1 and TRBJ2-3; possibly TRBD2 for D (6 bases). This CDR3 has 15 residues. Trimming removed 0 bases at V and 5 bases at J, with 13 bases between. Germline CDR1 is SGHRS and CDR2 is YFSETQ. The CDR3 sequence: CASSLDRGLRDTQYF. The CDR3 nucleotides read TGCGCCAGCAGCTTGGACCGGGGGTTGAGAGATACGCAGTATTTT.

This rearrangement joins TRBV5-6 to TRBJ2-5, with TRBD1 as a possible D gene (6 bases). Germline lookup yields CDR1 SGHDT and CDR2 YYEEEE. V lost 3 bases and J 2 bases, leaving 11 bases between the germline ends. CDR3 length equals 14 residues. Here the CDR3 reads CASSSRDIQETQYF. In DNA, the CDR3 is TGTGCCAGCAGCTCACGGGACATACAAGAGACCCAGTACTTC.

This chain connects TRBV4-1 to TRBJ2-3, with 14 bases lining up with TRBD2. The V gene end was trimmed by 2 bases and the J gene end by 4 bases; junction bases not matched to a gene: 11. CDR3 length: 19 residues. In germline, CDR1 is MGHRA, CDR2 YSYEKL. This CDR3 reads CASSQQQHGGLAGADTQYF. The CDR3 region has the DNA TGCGCCAGCAGCCAACAGCAACACGGGGGACTAGCGGGAGCAGATACGCAGTATTTT.